Below, 2 T cell receptor beta chains from the same sample are listed, as sequenced in a study of beta chain features in type 1 diabetes. Expressed TCRB transcripts were sequenced because the entire RNA isolate underwent reverse transcription. Using immunoSEQ multiplex PCR, the repertoire was profiled, and TCRdb retains in-frame clones only, with some absent. Among hundreds of thousands of clones listed, 13% to 15% were seen once. Sample: central memory CD4+ T cells from blood. The receptor set was obtained from a young man in good health.

This clone has just one count. The V call is TRBV7-8, the J call TRBJ2-2, with 10 bases aligning to TRBD2. The CDR3 length is 17 residues. The V gene's germline CDR1 is SGHVS and CDR2 FQNEAQ. The junction had 12 bases not matched to a gene; V was cut back by 4 bases and J by 7 bases. CDR3: CASSYLASGSENGELFF. DNA of the CDR3: TGTGCCAGCAGCTACCTTGCTAGCGGGAGTGAAAACGGGGAGCTGTTTTTT.

The rearrangement uses TRBV5-1 and TRBJ1-1; the D gene is possibly TRBD1 (6 bases). The CDR3 is 14 amino acids. Germline values: CDR1 SGHRS, CDR2 YFSETQ. The V end lost 3 bases, the J end lost 6 bases, and 15 bases lay between the germline ends. The CDR3 is CASSSEGDIAEAFF. The CDR3 DNA follows: TGCGCCAGCAGCTCCGAGGGGGATATCGCTGAAGCTTTCTTT. Filled out from reference TRBV5-1 and TRBJ1-1, the complete variable domain reads KAGVTQTPRYLIKTRGQQVTLSCSPISGHRSVSWYQQTPGQGLQFLFEYFSETQRNKGNFPGRFSGRQFSNSRSEMNVSTLELGDSALYLCASSSEGDIAEAFFGQGTRLTVV.